This TCR beta chain was captured in a study of blood T cell repertoires in COVID-19. Looking at the study overall: Collection of acute and convalescent COVID-19 samples took place in the United States, Italy and Spain. The cDNA or gDNA used as material had been derived from T cells, B-cell-depleted T cells, or PBMCs.

Germline values: CDR1 SGHKS, CDR2 YYEKEE (reference sequence). CDR3 length equals 17 residues. J lost 1 base, V lost 3 bases, and 9 bases had no gene match. Per the original methods: Amplification of reference gene primers provided the estimated nucleated cell counts. Using immunoSEQ multiplex PCR, the repertoire was profiled, and TCRdb retains in-frame clones only, with some absent. For V, J and clone size, that table is used; D and trimming come from the DNA. Counted here are 30,000 to 35,000 clones, 83% occurring once; the ten biggest clones make up over 3.5%. The sequenced material came from peripheral blood. The V gene is TRBV5-5, the J gene TRBJ1-3; 8 bases line up with TRBD1. The clonotype was recovered from a middle-aged man with acute or convalescent COVID-19. CDR3 bases: TGTGCCAGCAGCTCGGGACAGGACTTTGCATCTGGAAACACCATATATTTT. As protein: CASSSGQDFASGNTIYF.